This is a list of T cell receptor beta chains from one sample in a study of identical twins. TCRdb re-called the 5' RACE reads through MiXCR, storing one row per CDR3 protein. The data show more than 250,000 distinct CDR3 sequences, about 8% seen once. The same data also went into a second study, on yellow fever vaccine responses in identical twins.

Source material: memory (CD45RO+) T cells sorted from blood. The receptors stem from a woman in her late teens or twenties in good health. Each CDR3 is given with its conserved first and last residue. A D gene is named only where the DNA matches it firmly. Where a row states a size, it is once, few, many or the class of an expanded clone; other rows omit it.

v_gene	abundance	d_gene	j_gene	CDR3nt	CDR3aa
TRBV4-1	many	-	TRBJ1-5	TGCGCCAGCAGCCAAGGCGGGGGGCTTCGGCCCCAGCATTTT	CASSQGGGLRPQHF
TRBV11-2	few	TRBD2	TRBJ2-1	TGTGCCACCCTTAAAGGCGGGCCACCGGGAGGACCTTACAATGAGCAGTTCTTC	CATLKGGPPGGPYNEQFF
TRBV9	once	-	TRBJ2-1	TGTGCCAGCAGCGTAGCCCCCAACAATGAGCAGTTCTTC	CASSVAPNNEQFF
TRBV19	once	-	TRBJ2-2	TGTGCCAGTAGTATGGAAGCAGGCAGGAACACCGGGGAGCTGTTTTTT	CASSMEAGRNTGELFF
TRBV15	many	TRBD1	TRBJ1-5	TGTGCCACCAGCAGAATTTCCGGGACAGTGAGATTGGGGGATCAGCCCCAGCATTTT	CATSRISGTVRLGDQPQHF
TRBV6-4	few	TRBD2	TRBJ2-5	TGTGCCAGCAGCCCGACGCGGGGGGGCCCAGAGACCCAGTACTTC	CASSPTRGGPETQYF
TRBV12-3/TRBV12-4	many	TRBD1	TRBJ1-1	TGTGCCAGCAGCCTTGGGACAGGGCTGGGTGAAGCTTTCTTT	CASSLGTGLGEAFF
TRBV12-3/TRBV12-4	few	TRBD1	TRBJ2-2	TGTGCCAGCAAACGGACAGGGGCGGACACCGGGGAGCTGTTTTTT	CASKRTGADTGELFF
TRBV20-1	few	-	TRBJ2-7	TGCAGTGTACGCGGCTCCTACGAGCAGTACTTC	CSVRGSYEQYF
TRBV5-6	once	-	TRBJ2-1	TGTGCCAGCAGCTTCTGGCTAAACTACAATGAGCAGTTCTTC	CASSFWLNYNEQFF
TRBV7-9	few	TRBD1	TRBJ2-3	TGTGCCAGCAGCCCAGCGGGACAGGGGGCGAAAACGGATACGCAGTATTTT	CASSPAGQGAKTDTQYF
TRBV28	-	-	TRBJ1-6	TGTGCCAGCAGTCCTTTCCCCCGGGCAAAGGATAATTCACCCCTCCACTTT	CASSPFPRAKDNSPLHF
TRBV7-9	many	TRBD1	TRBJ1-2	TGTGCCAGCAGCAAAGACCCGGGACAGGGATACTATGGCTACACCTTC	CASSKDPGQGYYGYTF
TRBV18	few	TRBD1	TRBJ1-1	TGTGCCAGCTCCCAGCTGACGACAGGGGGCTGGAACACTGAAGCTTTCTTT	CASSQLTTGGWNTEAFF
TRBV4-1	many	TRBD2	TRBJ2-3	TGCGCCAGCAGCCAAGGGGGACTAGCGGGAGGTCTTAAAGATACGCAGTATTTT	CASSQGGLAGGLKDTQYF
TRBV25-1	many	-	TRBJ1-5	TGTGCCAGCAGTGCTAAGGACGGCAATCAGCCCCAGCATTTT	CASSAKDGNQPQHF
TRBV27	-	-	TRBJ2-2	TGTGCCAGCAGTTTAACACGGACGAACACCGGGGAGCTGTTTTTT	CASSLTRTNTGELFF
TRBV2	-	TRBD2	TRBJ2-7	TGTGCCAGCAAAAGGACTAGCGGGCCCTACGAGCAGTACTTC	CASKRTSGPYEQYF
TRBV5-1	few	TRBD1	TRBJ1-2	TGCGCCAGCAGCATCGGGACAGGGGCCTCTAACTATGGCTACACCTTC	CASSIGTGASNYGYTF
TRBV5-1	-	-	TRBJ1-1	TGCGCCAGCAGCCCCCAGTCGGGGGGCACTGAAGCTTTCTTT	CASSPQSGGTEAFF
TRBV12-3/TRBV12-4	few	-	TRBJ1-1	TGTGCCAGCAGCAGCGGGCCAAGTGGCACTGAAGCTTTCTTT	CASSSGPSGTEAFF
TRBV5-6	few	TRBD1	TRBJ2-7	TGTGCCAGCAGCTTGGAAACAGGGGGTTACGAGCAGTACTTC	CASSLETGGYEQYF